This TCR beta chain was captured by sequencing in a study of T cell clonotyping in hematopoietic cell transplantation. General study points: After transplant, recipient diversity fell while pathologically expanded clonotypes grew through day 180.

The CDR3 totals 14 residues. J lost 6 bases, V lost 6 bases, and 7 bases had no gene match. Germline loops: CDR1 MNHEY, CDR2 SVGAGI. In this sample, this clone turned up once. Its matching antigen is unknown. Assay used: immunoSEQ multiplex PCR; TCRdb lists only in-frame clones, some missing. The sample contains under 15,000 clones, roughly nine tenths of which appear only once. The gene calls are TRBV6-5 and TRBJ2-3; TRBD2 matches 9 bases. The source of this sequence is a human donor who either received an allogeneic hematopoietic cell transplant for a myeloid malignancy or was a related donor (not recorded which). Some clones in this sample may be carry-over from other donors' samples. The sequencing sample was made of peripheral blood mononuclear cells. This CDR3 is CASSGGGARDTQYF. CDR3 DNA: TGTGCCAGCAGCGGCGGGGGGGCCAGGGATACGCAGTATTTT.